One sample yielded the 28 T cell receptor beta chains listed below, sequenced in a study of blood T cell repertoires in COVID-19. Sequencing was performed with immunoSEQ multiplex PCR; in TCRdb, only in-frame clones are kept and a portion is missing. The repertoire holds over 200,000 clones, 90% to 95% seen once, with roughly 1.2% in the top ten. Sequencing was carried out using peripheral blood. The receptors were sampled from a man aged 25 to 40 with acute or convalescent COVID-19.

The DNA of the CDR3 is TGTGCCAGCAGCGCCTGGACTAGCGGCTCAAACAATGAGCAGTTCTTC. Translated, it gives CASSAWTSGSNNEQFF. The rearrangement joins TRBV11-1 to TRBJ2-1; TRBD2 aligns across 10 bases. The CDR3 loop spans 16 amino acids. The trim removed 5 bases at V and 5 bases at J, leaving 9 bases unmatched. Per germline, CDR1 SGHAT and CDR2 FQDESV (reference sequence).

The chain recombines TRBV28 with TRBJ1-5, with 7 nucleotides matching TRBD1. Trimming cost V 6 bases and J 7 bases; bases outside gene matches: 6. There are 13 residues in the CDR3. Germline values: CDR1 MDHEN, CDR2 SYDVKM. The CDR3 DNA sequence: TGTGCCAGCAGCTACGACAGGGCCCAGCCCCAGCATTTT. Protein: CASSYDRAQPQHF.

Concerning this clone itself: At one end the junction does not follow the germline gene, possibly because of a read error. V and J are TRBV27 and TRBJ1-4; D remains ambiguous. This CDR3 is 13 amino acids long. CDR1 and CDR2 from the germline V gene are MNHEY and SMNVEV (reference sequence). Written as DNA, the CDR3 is TGTGCCAGCCGTTTCTCAACTAATGAAAAACTGTTTTTT. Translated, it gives CASRFSTNEKLFF.

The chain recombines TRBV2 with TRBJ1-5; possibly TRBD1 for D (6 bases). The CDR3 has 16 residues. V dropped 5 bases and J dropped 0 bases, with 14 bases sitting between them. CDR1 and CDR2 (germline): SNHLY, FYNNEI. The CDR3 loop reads CASSSHTGHSNQPQHF. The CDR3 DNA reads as TGTGCCAGCAGTTCTCACACAGGGCATAGCAATCAGCCCCAGCATTTT.

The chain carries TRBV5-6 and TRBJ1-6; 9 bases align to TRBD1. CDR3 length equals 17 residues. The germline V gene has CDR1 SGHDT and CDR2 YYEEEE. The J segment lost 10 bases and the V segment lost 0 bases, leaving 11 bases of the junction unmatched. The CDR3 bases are TGTGCCAGCAGCTTGGCTCGGACAGGGGCCGTCCGCTCACCCCTCCACTTT. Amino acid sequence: CASSLARTGAVRSPLHF.

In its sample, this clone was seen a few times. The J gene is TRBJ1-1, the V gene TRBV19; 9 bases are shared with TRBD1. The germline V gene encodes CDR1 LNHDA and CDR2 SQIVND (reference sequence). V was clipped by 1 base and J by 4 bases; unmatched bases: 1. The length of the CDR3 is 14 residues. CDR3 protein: CASSIVTGGTEAFF. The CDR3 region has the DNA TGTGCCAGTAGTATAGTGACAGGGGGCACTGAAGCTTTCTTT.

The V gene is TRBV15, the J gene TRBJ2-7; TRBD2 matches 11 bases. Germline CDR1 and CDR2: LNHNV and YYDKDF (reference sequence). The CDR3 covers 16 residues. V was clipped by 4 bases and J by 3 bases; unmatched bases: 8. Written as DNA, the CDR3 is TGTGCCACCAGCAAGGGACTAGCGGACCCCAACTACGAGCAGTACTTC. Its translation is CATSKGLADPNYEQYF.

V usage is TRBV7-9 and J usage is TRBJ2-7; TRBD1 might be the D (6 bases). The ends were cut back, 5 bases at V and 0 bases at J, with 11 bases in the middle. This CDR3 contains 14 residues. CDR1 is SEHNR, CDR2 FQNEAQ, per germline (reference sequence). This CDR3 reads CASSTGSFSYEQYF. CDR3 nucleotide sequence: TGTGCCAGCAGCACAGGGTCTTTCTCCTACGAGCAGTACTTC.

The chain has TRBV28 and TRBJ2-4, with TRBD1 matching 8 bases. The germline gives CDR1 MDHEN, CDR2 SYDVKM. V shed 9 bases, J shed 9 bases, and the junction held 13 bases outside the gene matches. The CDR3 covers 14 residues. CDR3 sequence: CASNAPGQGSIQYF. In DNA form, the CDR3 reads TGTGCCAGTAATGCCCCAGGACAGGGTTCCATTCAGTACTTC.

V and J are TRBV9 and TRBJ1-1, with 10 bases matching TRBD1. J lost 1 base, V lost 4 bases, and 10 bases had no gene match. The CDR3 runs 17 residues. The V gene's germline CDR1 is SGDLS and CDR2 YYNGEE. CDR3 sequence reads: CASSQTDRGRGNTEAFF. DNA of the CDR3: TGTGCCAGCAGCCAGACCGACAGGGGGCGAGGGAACACTGAAGCTTTCTTT.

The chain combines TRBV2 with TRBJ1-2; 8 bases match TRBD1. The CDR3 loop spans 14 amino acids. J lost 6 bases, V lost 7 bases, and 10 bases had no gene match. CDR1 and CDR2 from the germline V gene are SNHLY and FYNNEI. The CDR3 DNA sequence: TGTGCCAGCAATTTAGGGCAGGGGGCGGATGGCTACACCTTC. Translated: CASNLGQGADGYTF. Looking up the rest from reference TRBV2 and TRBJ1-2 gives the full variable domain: EPEVTQTPSHQVTQMGQEVILRCVPISNHLYFYWYRQILGQKVEFLVSFYNNEISEKSEIFDDQFSVERPDGSNFTLKIRSTKLEDSAMYFCASNLGQGADGYTFGSGTRLTVV.

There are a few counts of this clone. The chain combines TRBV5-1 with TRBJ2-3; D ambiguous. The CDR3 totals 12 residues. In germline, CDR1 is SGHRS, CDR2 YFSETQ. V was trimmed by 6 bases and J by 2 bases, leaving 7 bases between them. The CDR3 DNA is TGCGCCAGCACCCTAAACACAGATACGCAGTATTTT. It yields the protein CASTLNTDTQYF.

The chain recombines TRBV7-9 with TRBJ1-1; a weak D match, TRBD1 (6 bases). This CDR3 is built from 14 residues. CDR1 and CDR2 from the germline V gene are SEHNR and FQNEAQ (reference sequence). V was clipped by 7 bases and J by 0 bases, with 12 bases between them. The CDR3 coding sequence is TGTGCCAGCAATAGCGGGGGCTTGAACACTGAAGCTTTCTTT. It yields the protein CASNSGGLNTEAFF.

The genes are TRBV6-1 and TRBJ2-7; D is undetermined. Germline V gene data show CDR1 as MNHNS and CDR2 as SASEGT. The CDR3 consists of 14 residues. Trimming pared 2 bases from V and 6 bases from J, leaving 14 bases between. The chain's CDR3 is CASSERRPRLEQYF. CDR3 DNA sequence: TGTGCCAGCAGTGAAAGGCGGCCCCGCCTCGAGCAGTACTTC.

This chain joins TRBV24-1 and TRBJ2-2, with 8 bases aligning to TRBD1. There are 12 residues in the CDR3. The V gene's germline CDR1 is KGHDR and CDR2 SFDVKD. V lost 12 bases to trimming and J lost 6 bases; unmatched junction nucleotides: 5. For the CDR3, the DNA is TGTGCCTCACAGGGGGAATCCGGGGAGCTGTTTTTT. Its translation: CASQGESGELFF.

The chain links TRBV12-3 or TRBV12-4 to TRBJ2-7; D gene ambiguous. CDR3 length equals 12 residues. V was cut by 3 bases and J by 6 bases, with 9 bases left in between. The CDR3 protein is CASSFGLVEQYF. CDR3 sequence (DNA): TGTGCCAGCAGTTTCGGGTTGGTCGAGCAGTACTTC.

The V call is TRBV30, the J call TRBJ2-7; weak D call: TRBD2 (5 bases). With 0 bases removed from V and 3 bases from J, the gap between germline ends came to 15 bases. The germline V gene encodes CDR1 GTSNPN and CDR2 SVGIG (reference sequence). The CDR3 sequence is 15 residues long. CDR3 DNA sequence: TGTGCCTGGAGTGTCCTCAAGCACCGGGGCTACGAGCAGTACTTC. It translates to CAWSVLKHRGYEQYF.

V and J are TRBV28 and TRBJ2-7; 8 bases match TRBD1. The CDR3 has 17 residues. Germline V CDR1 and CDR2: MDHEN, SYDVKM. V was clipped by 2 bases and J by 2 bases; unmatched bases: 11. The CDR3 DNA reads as TGTGCCAGCAGTTTACCAAGCCCCGGGACAGGTACCTACGAGCAGTACTTC. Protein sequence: CASSLPSPGTGTYEQYF.

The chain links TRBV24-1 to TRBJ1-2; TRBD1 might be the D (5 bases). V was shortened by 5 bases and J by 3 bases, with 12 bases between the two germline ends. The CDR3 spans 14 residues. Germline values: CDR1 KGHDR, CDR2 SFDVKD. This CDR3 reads CATSGYDSYYGYTF. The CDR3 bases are TGTGCCACCAGTGGTTATGACAGCTACTATGGCTACACCTTC.

The chain's CDR3 is CASSLTPRRYEQYF. In DNA form, the CDR3 reads TGTGCCAGCAGTTTAACCCCCCGGCGGTACGAGCAGTACTTC. The chain employs TRBV27 and TRBJ2-7; no definite D call. V was cut by 2 bases and J by 4 bases, with 12 bases left in between. The CDR3 is 14 amino acids. CDR1 and CDR2 from the germline V gene are MNHEY and SMNVEV (reference sequence).

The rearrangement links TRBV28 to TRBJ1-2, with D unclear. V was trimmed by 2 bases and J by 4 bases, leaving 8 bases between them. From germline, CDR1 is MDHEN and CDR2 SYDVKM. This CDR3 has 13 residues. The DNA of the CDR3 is TGTGCCAGCAGTTTAAAACAGACCTATGGCTACACCTTC. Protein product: CASSLKQTYGYTF.

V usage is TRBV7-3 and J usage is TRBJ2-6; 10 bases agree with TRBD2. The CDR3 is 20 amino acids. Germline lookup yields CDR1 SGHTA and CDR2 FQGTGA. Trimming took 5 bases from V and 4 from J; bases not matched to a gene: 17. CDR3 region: CASSPSRLAGRGRGANVLTF. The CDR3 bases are TGTGCCAGCAGCCCTTCCCGACTAGCGGGTAGAGGAAGGGGGGCCAACGTCCTGACTTTC. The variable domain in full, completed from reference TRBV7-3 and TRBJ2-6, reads GAGVSQTPSNKVTEKGKYVELRCDPISGHTALYWYRQSLGQGPEFLIYFQGTGAADDSGLPNDRFFAVRPEGSVSTLKIQRTERGDSAVYLCASSPSRLAGRGRGANVLTFGAGSRLTVL.

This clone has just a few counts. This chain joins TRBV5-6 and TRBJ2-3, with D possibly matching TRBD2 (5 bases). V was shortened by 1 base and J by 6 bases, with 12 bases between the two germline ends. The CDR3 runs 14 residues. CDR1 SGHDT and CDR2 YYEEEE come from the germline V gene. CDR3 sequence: CASSLTPRRDTQYF. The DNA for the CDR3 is TGTGCCAGCAGCTTGACGCCTAGGAGGGATACGCAGTATTTT.

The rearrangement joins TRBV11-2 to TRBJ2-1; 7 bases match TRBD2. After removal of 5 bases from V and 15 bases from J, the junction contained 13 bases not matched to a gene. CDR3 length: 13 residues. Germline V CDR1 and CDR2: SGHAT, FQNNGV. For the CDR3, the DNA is TGTGCCAGCAGCCAACGACCTAGCGGAGAGGGGTTCTTC. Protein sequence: CASSQRPSGEGFF.

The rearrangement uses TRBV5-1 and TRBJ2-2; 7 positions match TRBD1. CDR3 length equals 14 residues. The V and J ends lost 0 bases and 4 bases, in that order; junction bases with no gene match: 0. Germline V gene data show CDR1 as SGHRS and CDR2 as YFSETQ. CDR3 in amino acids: CASSLAGGTGELFF. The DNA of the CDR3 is TGCGCCAGCAGCTTGGCAGGGGGCACCGGGGAGCTGTTTTTT.

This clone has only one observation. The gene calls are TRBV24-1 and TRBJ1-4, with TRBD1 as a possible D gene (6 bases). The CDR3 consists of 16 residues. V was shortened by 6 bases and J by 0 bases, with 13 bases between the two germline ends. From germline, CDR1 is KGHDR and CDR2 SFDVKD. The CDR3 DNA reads TGTGCCACCAGTCCTGGGGGCGGTTCAACTAATGAAAAACTGTTTTTT. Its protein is CATSPGGGSTNEKLFF.

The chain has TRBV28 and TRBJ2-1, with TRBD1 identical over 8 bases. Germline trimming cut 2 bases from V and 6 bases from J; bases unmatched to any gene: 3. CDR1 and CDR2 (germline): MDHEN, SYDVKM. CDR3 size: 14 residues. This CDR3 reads CASSLGGQVNEQFF. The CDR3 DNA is TGTGCCAGCAGTTTAGGGGGACAGGTCAATGAGCAGTTCTTC.

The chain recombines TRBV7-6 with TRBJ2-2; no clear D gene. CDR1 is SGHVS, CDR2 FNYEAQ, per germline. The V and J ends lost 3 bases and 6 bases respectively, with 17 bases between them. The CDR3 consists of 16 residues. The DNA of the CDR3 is TGTGCCAGCAGCTTTCGCGCGGCCGTAGGTTCCGGGGAGCTGTTTTTT. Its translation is CASSFRAAVGSGELFF.